These 12 T cell receptor beta chains originate from one sample sequenced in a study of T cell responses to AZD1222 COVID-19 vaccine. TCRdb's table, derived via immunoSEQ multiplex PCR, lists solely in-frame clones and lacks some. The data show hundreds of thousands of clones, 85% to 95% seen once. Sample: peripheral blood, taken on day 0 of MenACWY control vaccination. These receptors came from an adult in good health.

This clone turned up a few times. This chain links TRBV5-1 with TRBJ1-1, with D unclear. This CDR3 has 15 residues. Trimming took off 0 bases at V and 3 bases at J, with 12 bases between the two ends. CDR1 SGHRS and CDR2 YFSETQ come from the germline V gene. In DNA form, the CDR3 reads TGCGCCAGCAGCTTGGCCGGGTATTGGGACACTGAAGCTTTCTTT. Its protein product is CASSLAGYWDTEAFF.

The rearrangement links TRBV27 to TRBJ1-6; D ambiguous. CDR3 size: 13 residues. Germline values: CDR1 MNHEY, CDR2 SMNVEV (reference sequence). The V end lost 5 bases, the J end lost 7 bases, and 9 bases lay between the germline ends. CDR3 in amino acids: CASSPLGNSPLHF. CDR3 sequence (DNA): TGTGCCAGCAGTCCGCTGGGGAATTCACCCCTCCACTTT.

This sequence joins TRBV15 and TRBJ1-1; D not resolved. Germline CDR1 LNHNV, CDR2 YYDKDF (reference sequence). V was cut by 4 bases and J by 7 bases, with 10 bases left in between. CDR3 size: 12 residues. The CDR3 DNA follows: TGTGCCACCAGCAACCTTCGGGGTGAAGCTTTCTTT. Protein sequence: CATSNLRGEAFF. Filled out from reference TRBV15 and TRBJ1-1, the complete variable domain reads DAMVIQNPRYQVTQFGKPVTLSCSQTLNHNVMYWYQQKSSQAPKLLFHYYDKDFNNEADTPDNFQSRRPNTSFCFLDIRSPGLGDTAMYLCATSNLRGEAFFGQGTRLTVV.

The genes are TRBV7-2 and TRBJ1-1; weak D call: TRBD1 (5 bases). Germline values: CDR1 SGHTA, CDR2 FQGNSA. Trimming took 5 bases from V and 0 from J, leaving 10 bases between them. The CDR3 loop spans 14 amino acids. The CDR3 region is CASSALGVNTEAFF. The DNA of the CDR3 is TGTGCCAGCAGCGCCCTGGGGGTGAACACTGAAGCTTTCTTT.

The chain links TRBV28 to TRBJ2-1, with a possible D match to TRBD1 (5 bases). The CDR3 contains 15 residues. Germline lookup yields CDR1 MDHEN and CDR2 SYDVKM. Trimming cost V 5 bases and J 5 bases, with 16 bases left between them. The CDR3 loop is CASSSPGISHNEQFF. CDR3 bases: TGTGCCAGCAGTAGCCCAGGGATATCCCACAATGAGCAGTTCTTC.

The V call is TRBV2, the J call TRBJ1-6, with a possible D match to TRBD1 (5 bases). The CDR3 spans 13 residues. Germline V gene sequence: CDR1 SNHLY, CDR2 FYNNEI. This CDR3 is CAGDEGYNSPLHF. The CDR3 nucleotides read TGTGCTGGGGACGAGGGCTATAATTCACCCCTCCACTTT.

The chain links TRBV30 to TRBJ1-2; D may be TRBD1 (6 bases). The CDR3 is made up of 13 amino acids. Germline V lookup: CDR1 GTSNPN, CDR2 SVGIG (reference sequence). Trimming stripped 2 bases from V and 4 bases from J, with 11 bases between. The CDR3 protein is CAWSLGQLYGYTF. CDR3 sequence (DNA): TGTGCCTGGAGTCTCGGACAGCTCTATGGCTACACCTTC.

The chain is built from TRBV4-2 and TRBJ1-2; D may be TRBD1 (6 bases). Germline values: CDR1 LGHNA, CDR2 YNFKEQ. V lost 0 bases, J lost 7 bases, and 12 bases lay in between. The length of the CDR3 is 14 residues. CDR3: CASSQDSGAGGYTF. CDR3 DNA: TGTGCCAGCAGCCAAGATTCAGGGGCAGGTGGCTACACCTTC.

The genes are TRBV10-3 and TRBJ1-5; possible D gene TRBD1, 5 bases. CDR3 size: 13 residues. Germline CDR1 is ENHRY and CDR2 is SYGVKD. Deletions cut 11 bases from V and 5 bases from J, with 16 bases between. The CDR3 is CAHRDSLYQPQHF. The DNA for the CDR3 is TGTGCCCACAGAGACAGTCTCTATCAGCCCCAGCATTTT.

The V and J genes are TRBV19 and TRBJ2-7; a possible D gene is TRBD1 (6 bases). V lost 3 bases and J lost 9, with 24 bases in between. The germline CDR1 and CDR2 sequences are LNHDA and SQIVND (reference sequence). This CDR3 contains 16 residues. The CDR3 loop reads CASSIPSLDRSTRQYF. The CDR3 DNA follows: TGTGCCAGTAGTATCCCTTCCTTGGACAGATCTACGAGGCAGTACTTC.

V gene TRBV4-3 combines with J gene TRBJ1-2; 11 nucleotides match TRBD1. V was pared by 3 bases and J by 4 bases, with 4 bases of the junction left unmatched. CDR1 and CDR2 (germline): LGHNA, YSLEER. The CDR3 extends over 15 amino acids. The CDR3 bases are TGCGCCAGCAGCCAGGTGGGGACAGGGGGCTATGGCTACACCTTC. It is translated as CASSQVGTGGYGYTF.

The chain joins TRBV3-1 (or the pseudogene TRBV3-2) to TRBJ2-1; the D call may be TRBD1 or TRBD2 (5 bases each). V lost 3 bases and J lost 14, with 11 bases in between. The CDR3 consists of 11 residues. CDR1 is LGHDT, CDR2 YNNKEL, per germline (reference sequence). The CDR3: CASSQGVAKFF. CDR3 DNA sequence: TGTGCCAGCAGCCAGGGGGTTGCGAAGTTCTTC.